This T cell receptor (beta chain) emerged from a study of shared clonotypes between healthy human individuals. Background on the study: Per donor, CD8 memory used one plate, CD8 naive used two, CD4 memory used three and CD4 naive used three. Study findings and constraints: Roughly 5% of naive CD4 clonotypes were shared across several donors. The donor pool, a small one, limited the genetic and exposure-history diversity represented.

Only CD45RO-negative cells positively selected for CCR7 counted as naive CD8 cells, so terminally differentiated effector memory CD45RA+ cells were excluded. V dropped 4 bases and J dropped 5; count of bases not matched to a gene: 12. Germline-derived CDR1 and CDR2 are MNHEY and SMNVEV (reference sequence). The CDR3 consists of 17 residues. Generated by immunoSEQ multiplex PCR, the TCRdb table keeps only in-frame clones and is missing some. The sample lists 550,000 to 750,000 clones; 92% were seen once. Turning to this clone: The target antigen is unknown.

The specimen sequenced was naive CD8+ T cells sorted from blood. The sequence was collected from a young man in good health. The chain combines TRBV27 with TRBJ2-5; TRBD1 aligns across 11 bases. The CDR3 loop reads CASSSLRTGGIGETQYF. CDR3 coding DNA: TGTGCCAGCAGTTCACTCAGGACAGGGGGCATAGGGGAGACCCAGTACTTC.